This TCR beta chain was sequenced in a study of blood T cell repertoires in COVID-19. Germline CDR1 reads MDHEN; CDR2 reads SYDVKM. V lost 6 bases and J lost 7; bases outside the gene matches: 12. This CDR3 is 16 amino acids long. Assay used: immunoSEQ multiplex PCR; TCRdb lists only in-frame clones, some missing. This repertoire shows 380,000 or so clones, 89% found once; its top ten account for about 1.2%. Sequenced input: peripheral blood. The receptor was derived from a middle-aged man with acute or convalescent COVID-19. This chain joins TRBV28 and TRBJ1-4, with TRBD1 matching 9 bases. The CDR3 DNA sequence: TGTGCCAGCAGGCCGAAACTCACAGGGGGCCGTGAAAAACTGTTTTTT. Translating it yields CASRPKLTGGREKLFF.